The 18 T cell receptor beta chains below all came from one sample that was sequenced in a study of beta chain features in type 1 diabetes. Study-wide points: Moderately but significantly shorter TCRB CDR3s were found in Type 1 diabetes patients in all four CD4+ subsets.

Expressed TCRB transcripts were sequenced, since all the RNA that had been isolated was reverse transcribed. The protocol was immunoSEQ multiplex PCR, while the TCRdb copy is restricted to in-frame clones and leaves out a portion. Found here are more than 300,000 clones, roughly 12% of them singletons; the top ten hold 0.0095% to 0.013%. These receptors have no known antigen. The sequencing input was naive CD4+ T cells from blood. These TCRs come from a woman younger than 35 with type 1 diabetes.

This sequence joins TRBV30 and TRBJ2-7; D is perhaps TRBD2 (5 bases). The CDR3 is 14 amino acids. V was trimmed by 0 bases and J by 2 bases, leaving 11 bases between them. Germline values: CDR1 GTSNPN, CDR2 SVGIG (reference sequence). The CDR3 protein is CAWSVQGGPYEQYF. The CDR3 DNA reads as TGTGCCTGGAGTGTACAAGGCGGGCCCTACGAGCAGTACTTC.

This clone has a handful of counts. The CDR3 region is CASSLRSGGRGNIQYF. CDR3 DNA: TGTGCCAGCAGTTTAAGGTCCGGCGGGAGGGGGAACATTCAGTACTTC. V gene TRBV27 combines with J gene TRBJ2-4; 9 nucleotides match TRBD2. The CDR3 totals 16 residues. The germline V gene encodes CDR1 MNHEY and CDR2 SMNVEV (reference sequence). J lost 7 bases, V lost 2 bases, and 9 bases had no gene match.

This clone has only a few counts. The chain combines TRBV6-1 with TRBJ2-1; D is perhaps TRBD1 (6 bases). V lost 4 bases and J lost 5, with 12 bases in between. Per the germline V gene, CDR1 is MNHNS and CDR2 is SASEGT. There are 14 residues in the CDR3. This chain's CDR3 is CASSAGQRNNEQFF. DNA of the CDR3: TGTGCCAGCAGTGCAGGACAGAGGAACAATGAGCAGTTCTTC.

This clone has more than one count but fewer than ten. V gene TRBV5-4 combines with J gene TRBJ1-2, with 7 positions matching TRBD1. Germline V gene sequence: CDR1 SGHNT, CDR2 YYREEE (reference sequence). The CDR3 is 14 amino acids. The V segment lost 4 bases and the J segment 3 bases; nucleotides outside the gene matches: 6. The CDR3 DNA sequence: TGTGCCAGCAGCCATCCGGACAGGTACTATGGCTACACCTTC. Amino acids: CASSHPDRYYGYTF.

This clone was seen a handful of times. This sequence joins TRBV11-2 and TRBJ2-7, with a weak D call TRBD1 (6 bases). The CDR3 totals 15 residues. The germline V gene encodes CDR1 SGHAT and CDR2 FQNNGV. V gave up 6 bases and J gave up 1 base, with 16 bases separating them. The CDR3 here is CASRKLRQESYEQYF. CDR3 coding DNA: TGTGCCAGCAGGAAACTAAGACAGGAGTCCTACGAGCAGTACTTC. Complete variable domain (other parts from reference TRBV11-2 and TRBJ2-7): EAGVAQSPRYKIIEKRQSVAFWCNPISGHATLYWYQQILGQGPKLLIQFQNNGVVDDSQLPKDRFSAERLKGVDSTLKIQPAKLEDSAVYLCASRKLRQESYEQYFGPGTRLTVT.

The CDR3: CASSGGQGETQYF. DNA of the CDR3: TGCGCCAGCAGCGGGGGACAAGGGGAGACCCAGTACTTC. The chain carries TRBV5-1 and TRBJ2-5; the D gene is possibly TRBD1 (6 bases). The CDR3 has 13 residues. Germline V gene lookup returns CDR1 SGHRS and CDR2 YFSETQ. Trimming cost V 4 bases and J 5 bases, with 12 bases left between them.

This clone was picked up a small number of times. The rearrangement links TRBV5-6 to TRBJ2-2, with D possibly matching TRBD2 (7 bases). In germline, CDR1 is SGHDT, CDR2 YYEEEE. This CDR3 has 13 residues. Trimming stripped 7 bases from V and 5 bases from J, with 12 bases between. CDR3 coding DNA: TGTGCCAGCGAGGGGGGGCGGACCGGGGAGCTGTTTTTT. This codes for CASEGGRTGELFF.

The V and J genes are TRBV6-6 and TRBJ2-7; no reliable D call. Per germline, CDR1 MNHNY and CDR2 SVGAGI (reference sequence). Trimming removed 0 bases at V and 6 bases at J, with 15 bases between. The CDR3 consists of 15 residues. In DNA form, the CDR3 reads TGTGCCAGCAGTTACTCGTCAGGTTCTGCCCGCGAGCAGTACTTC. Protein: CASSYSSGSAREQYF.

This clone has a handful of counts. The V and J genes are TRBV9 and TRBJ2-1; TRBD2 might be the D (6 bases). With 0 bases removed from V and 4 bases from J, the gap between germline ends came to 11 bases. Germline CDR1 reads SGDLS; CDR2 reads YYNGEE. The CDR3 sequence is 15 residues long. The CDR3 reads CASSVDGGGYNEQFF. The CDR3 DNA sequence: TGTGCCAGCAGCGTAGACGGGGGTGGATACAATGAGCAGTTCTTC. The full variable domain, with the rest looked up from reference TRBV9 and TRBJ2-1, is DSGVTQTPKHLITATGQRVTLRCSPRSGDLSVYWYQQSLDQGLQFLIQYYNGEERAKGNILERFSAQQFPDLHSELNLSSLELGDSALYFCASSVDGGGYNEQFFGPGTRLTVL.

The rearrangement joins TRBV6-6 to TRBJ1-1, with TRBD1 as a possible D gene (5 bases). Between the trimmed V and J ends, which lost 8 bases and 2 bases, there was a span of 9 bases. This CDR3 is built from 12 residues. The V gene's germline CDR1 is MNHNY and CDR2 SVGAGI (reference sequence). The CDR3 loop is CASQRGNTEAFF. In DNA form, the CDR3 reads TGTGCCAGCCAAAGGGGCAACACTGAAGCTTTCTTT.

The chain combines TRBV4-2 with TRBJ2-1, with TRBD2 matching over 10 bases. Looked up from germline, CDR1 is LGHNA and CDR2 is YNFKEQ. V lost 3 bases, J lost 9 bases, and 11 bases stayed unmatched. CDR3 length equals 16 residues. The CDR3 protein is CASSHPAGGPLGEQFF. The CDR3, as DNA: TGTGCCAGCAGCCATCCAGCGGGGGGGCCTCTGGGTGAGCAGTTCTTC.

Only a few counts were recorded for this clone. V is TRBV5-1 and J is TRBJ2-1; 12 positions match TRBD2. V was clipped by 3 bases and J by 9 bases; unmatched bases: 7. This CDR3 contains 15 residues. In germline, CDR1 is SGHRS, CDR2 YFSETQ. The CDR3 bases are TGCGCCAGCAGCTGGGGGACTAGCGGGCTGCTTGAGCAGTTCTTC. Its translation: CASSWGTSGLLEQFF.

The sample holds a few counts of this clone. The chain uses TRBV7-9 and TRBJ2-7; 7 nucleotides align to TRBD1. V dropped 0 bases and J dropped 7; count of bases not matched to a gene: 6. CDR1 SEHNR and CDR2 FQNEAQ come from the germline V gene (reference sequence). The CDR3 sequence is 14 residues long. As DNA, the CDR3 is TGTGCCAGCAGCTTAGCTGGGACAGCCCTGGAGCAGTACTTC. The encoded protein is CASSLAGTALEQYF.

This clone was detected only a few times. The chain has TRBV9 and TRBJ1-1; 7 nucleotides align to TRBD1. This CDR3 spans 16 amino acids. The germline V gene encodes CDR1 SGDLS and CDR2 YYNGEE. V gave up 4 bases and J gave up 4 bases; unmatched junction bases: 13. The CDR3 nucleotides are TGTGCCAGCAGCCCAGGGACAGTCCTCGCCGGCACTGAAGCTTTCTTT. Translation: CASSPGTVLAGTEAFF.

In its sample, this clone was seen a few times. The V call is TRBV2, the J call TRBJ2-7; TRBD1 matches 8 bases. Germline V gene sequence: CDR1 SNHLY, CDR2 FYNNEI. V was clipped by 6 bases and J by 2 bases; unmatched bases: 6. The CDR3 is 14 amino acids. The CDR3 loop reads CASRPGQAPYEQYF. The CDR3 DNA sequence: TGTGCCAGCAGACCGGGACAGGCTCCCTACGAGCAGTACTTC.

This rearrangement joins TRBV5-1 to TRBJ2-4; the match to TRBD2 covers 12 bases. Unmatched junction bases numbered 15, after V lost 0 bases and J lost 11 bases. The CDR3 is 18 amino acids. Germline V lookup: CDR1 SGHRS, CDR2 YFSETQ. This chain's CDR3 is CASSLVETASSGGGLQYF. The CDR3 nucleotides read TGCGCCAGCAGCTTGGTGGAAACTGCGTCTAGCGGGGGGGGCCTTCAGTACTTC.

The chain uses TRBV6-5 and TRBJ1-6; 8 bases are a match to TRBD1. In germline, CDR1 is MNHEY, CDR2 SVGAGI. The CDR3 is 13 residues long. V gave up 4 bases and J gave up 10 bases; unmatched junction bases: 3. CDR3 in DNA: TGTGCCAGCAGTTGGACAGGGCCCTCACCCCTCCACTTT. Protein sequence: CASSWTGPSPLHF.

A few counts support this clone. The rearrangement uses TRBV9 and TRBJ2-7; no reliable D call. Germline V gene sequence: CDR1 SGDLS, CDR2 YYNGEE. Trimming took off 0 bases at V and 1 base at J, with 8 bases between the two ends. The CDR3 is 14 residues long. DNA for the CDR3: TGTGCCAGCAGCGTAGGACACACTTCCTACGAGCAGTACTTC. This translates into CASSVGHTSYEQYF.